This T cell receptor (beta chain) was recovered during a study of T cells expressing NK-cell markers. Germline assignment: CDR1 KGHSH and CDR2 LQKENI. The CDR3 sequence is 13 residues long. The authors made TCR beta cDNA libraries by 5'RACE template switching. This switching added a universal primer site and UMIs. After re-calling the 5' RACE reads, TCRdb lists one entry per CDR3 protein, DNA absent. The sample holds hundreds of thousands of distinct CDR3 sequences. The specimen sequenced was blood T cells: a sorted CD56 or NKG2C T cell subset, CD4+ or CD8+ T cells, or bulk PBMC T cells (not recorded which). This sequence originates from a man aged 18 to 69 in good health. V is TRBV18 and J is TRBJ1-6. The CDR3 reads CASSHGRLGSLHF. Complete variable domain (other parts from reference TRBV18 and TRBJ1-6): NAGVMQNPRHLVRRRGQEARLRCSPMKGHSHVYWYRQLPEEGLKFMVYLQKENIIDESGMPKERFSAEFPKEGPSILRIQQVVRGDSAAYFCASSHGRLGSLHFGNGTRLTVT.